This TCR beta chain comes out of a study of shared clonotypes between healthy human individuals. Across the whole study: Three plates each covered CD4 naive and memory; CD8 naive two, CD8 memory one.

The naive CD8 population came from CD45RO-negative cells selected for CCR7, without terminally differentiated effector memory CD45RA+ cells. Evenly divided among several immunoSEQ plates was the genomic DNA of each subset. Generated by immunoSEQ multiplex PCR, the TCRdb table keeps only in-frame clones and is missing some. Among around 2,000,000 clones listed, 85% to 95% were seen once. V was clipped by 4 bases and J by 3 bases; unmatched bases: 13. The CDR3 runs to 17 residues. Germline CDR1 is SGHRS and CDR2 is YFSETQ. Overall study results and limits: In having few donors, the study represented limited genetic and exposure-history diversity. The naive CD4 repertoires of a few donors were compared, and around 5% of clonotypes were shared.

Regarding this clone: Its antigen is undetermined.

The sequence was obtained from a man between 18 and 35 years old in good health. Sequencing was done on a sample of naive CD8+ T cells sorted from blood. J is TRBJ2-3 and V is TRBV5-1; TRBD1 matches 8 bases. CDR3 DNA sequence: TGCGCCAGCAGCCTGAGCCCACAGGGGGAGATGACAGATACGCAGTATTTT. As protein: CASSLSPQGEMTDTQYF.